This is a list of T cell receptor beta chains from one sample in a study of blood T cell repertoires in COVID-19. Sequencing used immunoSEQ multiplex PCR; TCRdb keeps in-frame clones, though not all of them. The sample has 220,000 or so clones, more than 85% seen once. The specimen was peripheral blood. The source of these receptors is a man aged 55 to 69 with COVID-19, enrolled during active disease. Both conserved end residues are part of each CDR3. D genes are given only for firm matches. The size entry is marked missing in some rows and otherwise reads once, few, many or a size class.

>TRBJ1-3|-|TRBD1|TRBV3-1/TRBV3-2
TGTGCCAGCAGCCCCTGGGACAGCGGAAACACCATATATTTT
CASSPWDSGNTIYF
>TRBJ2-5|once|-|TRBV10-2
TGCGCCACCGCCAGGGACTCTCACCAAGAGACCCAGTACTTC
CATARDSHQETQYF
>TRBJ1-1|-|TRBD1|TRBV5-1
TGCGCCAGCAGCGCGGCCGGGACAGGGGGCGATGAAGCTTTCTTT
CASSAAGTGGDEAFF
>TRBJ2-3|-|-|TRBV6-5
TGTGCCAGCAGCCTTCGGCGGGCAGATACGCAGTATTTT
CASSLRRADTQYF
>TRBJ2-7|-|-|TRBV30
TGTGCCTGGATCGTTCGGGGCTACGAGCAGTACTTC
CAWIVRGYEQYF
>TRBJ1-2|-|TRBD1|TRBV15
TGTGCCACCAGCGAAAGGGGGCGAGTTACTGGCTACACCTTC
CATSERGRVTGYTF
>TRBJ2-1|-|TRBD2|TRBV5-1
TGCGCCAGCAGCCCGCGATCTAGCGGGAGTGCCAATGAGCAGTTCTTC
CASSPRSSGSANEQFF
>TRBJ2-3|few|TRBD2|TRBV19
TGTGCCACTACCCGGGAATCGGGGGGTAGTCGCACAGATACGCAGTATTTT
CATTRESGGSRTDTQYF
>TRBJ2-3|-|-|TRBV18
TGTGCCAGCTCACCGCTCGACAGCCAGGGGGATACGCAGTATTTT
CASSPLDSQGDTQYF
>TRBJ1-1|-|-|TRBV21-1
TGTGCCAGCAGCAAAGTGAGGGAGGGCACTGAAGCTTTCTTT
CASSKVREGTEAFF
>TRBJ2-1|-|-|TRBV20-1
TGCAGTGCTAGTGCTAGCCTAAGACGCAATGAGCAGTTCTTC
CSASASLRRNEQFF
>TRBJ2-7|-|TRBD2|TRBV7-2
TGTGCCAGCAGCTTAGTTTCTAGCGGGGGGCGAGCATCCTACGAGCAGTACTTC
CASSLVSSGGRASYEQYF
>TRBJ2-1|-|-|TRBV11-2
TGTGCCAGCAGCTTAACATTAATGTCAGGGGTCCACAATGAGCAGTTCTTC
CASSLTLMSGVHNEQFF
>TRBJ1-2|-|TRBD1|TRBV2
TGTGCCAGCAGCCGGGACAGGGACAACTATGGCTACACCTTC
CASSRDRDNYGYTF
>TRBJ1-1|-|TRBD1|TRBV2
TGTGCCAGCAGTTCTAGGACAGGGAACACTGAAGCTTTCTTT
CASSSRTGNTEAFF
>TRBJ1-3|-|TRBD1|TRBV15
TGTGCCACCAGATTTGACAGGGGGTCTGGAAACACCATATATTTT
CATRFDRGSGNTIYF
>TRBJ1-2|-|-|TRBV2
TGTGCCAGCAGTGAGGGAGCGACAACTAACTATGGCTACACCTTC
CASSEGATTNYGYTF
>TRBJ1-5|-|TRBD1|TRBV19
TGTGCCAGTAGTATAGGCCCCCGACAGGGGAACCAGCCCCAGCATTTT
CASSIGPRQGNQPQHF
>TRBJ1-2|-|TRBD1|TRBV3-1/TRBV3-2
TGTGCCAGCAGCCTCAGGGGGCGAGTCGATGGCTACACCTTC
CASSLRGRVDGYTF
>TRBJ2-1|-|-|TRBV7-2
TGTGCCAGCAGCTTCAGCGGCAATGAGCAGTTCTTC
CASSFSGNEQFF
>TRBJ2-7|once|TRBD2|TRBV2
TGTGCCAGCAGGACCAAGGCGGGAGGTTGGTACGAGCAGTACTTC
CASRTKAGGWYEQYF
>TRBJ2-5|-|-|TRBV24-1
TGTGCCACCAGTGCGCAAGCAGGGGGGCAGTACTTC
CATSAQAGGQYF
>TRBJ2-3|-|-|TRBV10-1
TGCGCCAGCAGTGACGGCAGCGAATTTACAGATACGCAGTATTTT
CASSDGSEFTDTQYF
>TRBJ2-7|-|TRBD2|TRBV7-8
TGTGCCAGCAGCTTACGACTAGCGGGGGACTCCTACGAGCAGTACTTC
CASSLRLAGDSYEQYF
>TRBJ2-3|-|TRBD1|TRBV9
TGTGCCAGCAGCCCCCAAAGGTTTTTGGGGCAGGGGGTTTCAGATACGCAGTATTTT
CASSPQRFLGQGVSDTQYF
>TRBJ2-3|-|-|TRBV12-3/TRBV12-4
TGTGCCAGCAGCCTCCGAGGGAATACGCAGTATTTT
CASSLRGNTQYF
>TRBJ1-5|-|-|TRBV9
TGTGCCAGCAGTGCAGGGTGGAATCAGCCCCAGCATTTT
CASSAGWNQPQHF
>TRBJ1-5|once|-|TRBV6-1
TGTGCCAGCAGTGAAGCGTGGGGCAGGGATGATCAGCCCCAGCATTTT
CASSEAWGRDDQPQHF
>TRBJ2-1|-|-|TRBV7-2
TGTGCCAGCAGCTTACAGGGGTTGAATGAGCAGTTCTTC
CASSLQGLNEQFF
>TRBJ1-6|-|-|TRBV6-5
TGTGCCAGCAGGGACACCTATAATTCACCCCTCCACTTT
CASRDTYNSPLHF
>TRBJ2-3|-|TRBD1|TRBV6-4
TGTGCCAGCGGGACAGGGGGAGCAGATACGCAGTATTTT
CASGTGGADTQYF
>TRBJ1-1|-|-|TRBV24-1
TGTGCCACCAGTGATTTGCGACAGGACTCTAGAGTCTTCTTT
CATSDLRQDSRVFF
>TRBJ1-2|-|TRBD1|TRBV7-9
TGTGCCAGCAGCTTTTCCCGGACAGGGTATGGCTACACCTTC
CASSFSRTGYGYTF
>TRBJ1-2|once|-|TRBV19
TGTGCCAGTAGCGACAGGAGCTATGGCTACACCTTC
CASSDRSYGYTF
>TRBJ2-1|-|-|TRBV25-1
TGTGCCAGCCAACTTCTAGCGCCGGGGTACAATGAGCAGTTCTTC
CASQLLAPGYNEQFF
>TRBJ2-7|-|TRBD2|TRBV9
TGTGCCAGCAGCGTAGCGCCAAACCCGGGGGGGCCCTACGAGCAGTACTTC
CASSVAPNPGGPYEQYF
>TRBJ1-2|-|TRBD1|TRBV5-6
TGTGCCAGCAGCTTGAGGCAGGGGGCAGCTAACTATGGCTACACCTTC
CASSLRQGAANYGYTF
>TRBJ2-1|once|TRBD2|TRBV3-1/TRBV3-2
TGTGCCAGCAGCCTGCTAGCGGGGGGCCTCAATGAGCAGTTCTTC
CASSLLAGGLNEQFF
>TRBJ1-1|-|TRBD1|TRBV6-6
TGTGCCAGCAGTTACTCGCTGGGACAGGGAACTGAAGCTTTCTTT
CASSYSLGQGTEAFF
>TRBJ2-3|-|-|TRBV27
TGTGCCAGCAGGGGGACACACCCTAGCACAGATACGCAGTATTTT
CASRGTHPSTDTQYF
>TRBJ1-2|-|-|TRBV5-6
TGTGCCAGCAGCTTGCCAGACTATGGCTACACCTTC
CASSLPDYGYTF
>TRBJ2-7|-|TRBD1|TRBV5-1
TGCGCCAGCAGCTCGGGGGACAGGGGCGACGGAATGGACTTC
CASSSGDRGDGMDF
>TRBJ1-1|-|-|TRBV7-9
TGTGCCAGCAGCTTAGCCACTCTGTCGGTTGCTTTCTTT
CASSLATLSVAFF
>TRBJ2-2|-|-|TRBV10-3
TGTGCCATCAAACCCGCAGGGGCGGACACCGGGGAGCTGTTTTTT
CAIKPAGADTGELFF
>TRBJ2-3|-|TRBD2|TRBV5-1
TGCGCCAGCAGCCCGGGACTAGCGGGATCTAGCACAGATACGCAGTATTTT
CASSPGLAGSSTDTQYF
>TRBJ1-2|-|TRBD1|TRBV29-1
TGCAGCGTGGCAGGACAGGGGATCTACTATGGCTACACCTTC
CSVAGQGIYYGYTF
>TRBJ1-6|-|-|TRBV7-9
TGTGCCAGCAACTTATCGTACAGGGATTCACCCCTCCACTTT
CASNLSYRDSPLHF
>TRBJ2-3|-|-|TRBV19
TGTGCCAGTACCCCGTTTTACTACACAGATACGCAGTATTTT
CASTPFYYTDTQYF
>TRBJ1-2|-|TRBD1|TRBV29-1
TGCAGCGTGGGGGACAGGGGGCATGGCTACACCTTC
CSVGDRGHGYTF
>TRBJ1-5|-|-|TRBV19
TGTGCCAGTAGTATCCCGACGGCCAGGAATCAGCCCCAGCATTTT
CASSIPTARNQPQHF
>TRBJ2-2|-|TRBD1|TRBV27
TGTGCCAGCAGTAGACAGGGGTCTGGTACCGGGGAGCTGTTTTTT
CASSRQGSGTGELFF
>TRBJ2-3|-|TRBD2|TRBV7-2
TGTGCCAGCAGCCCCAGTGTGACTAGCGGGGGGGATACGCAGTATTTT
CASSPSVTSGGDTQYF